A single sample is the source of the 18 T cell receptor beta chains below, sequenced in a study of technical replicates of blood from several donors. Using immunoSEQ multiplex PCR, the repertoire was profiled, and TCRdb retains in-frame clones only, with some absent. The sample contains approximately 75,000 clones, approximately 97% of which appear only once. The specimen sequenced was T cells isolated from PBMCs. These receptor sequences come from a human donor in good health.

This clone was counted a single time. The chain combines TRBV11-2 with TRBJ1-3; maybe TRBD1 (5 bases). This CDR3 is 16 amino acids long. The V gene's germline CDR1 is SGHAT and CDR2 FQNNGV. Trimming removed 4 bases from V and 0 bases from J, with 13 bases in between. CDR3 in amino acids: CASSSVGPSSGNTIYF. The CDR3 DNA reads as TGTGCCAGCAGCTCTGTGGGGCCCAGCTCTGGAAACACCATATATTTT.

The chain links TRBV5-6 to TRBJ2-7; TRBD1 matches at 7 bases. Germline V gene lookup returns CDR1 SGHDT and CDR2 YYEEEE. V was pared by 5 bases and J by 1 base, with 12 bases of the junction left unmatched. This CDR3 spans 16 amino acids. As DNA, the CDR3 is TGTGCCAGCAGAACGCCCCTAGGGACAGAGTCCTACGAGCAGTACTTC. It is translated as CASRTPLGTESYEQYF. Combining the CDR3 with reference TRBV5-6 and TRBJ2-7 gives the whole variable domain DAGVTQSPTHLIKTRGQQVTLRCSPKSGHDTVSWYQQALGQGPQFIFQYYEEEERQRGNFPDRFSGHQFPNYSSELNVNALLLGDSALYLCASRTPLGTESYEQYFGPGTRLTVT.

The chain uses TRBV29-1 and TRBJ2-5; TRBD2 might be the D (6 bases). Per the germline V gene, CDR1 is SQVTM and CDR2 is ANQGSEA. V was shortened by 4 bases and J by 5 bases, with 14 bases between the two germline ends. The CDR3 totals 13 residues. The CDR3 DNA reads TGCAGCGTTGGGGATTGGGGGGAGGAGACCCAGTACTTC. This codes for CSVGDWGEETQYF.

This sequence joins TRBV5-8 and TRBJ2-3; TRBD2 agrees at 10 bases. J lost 2 bases, V lost 0 bases, and 3 bases had no gene match. The CDR3 runs to 16 residues. Per germline, CDR1 SGHTS and CDR2 YDEGEE. The CDR3 coding sequence is TGTGCCAGCAGCTTGGGACTAGCGGGCTTCACAGATACGCAGTATTTT. It encodes CASSLGLAGFTDTQYF.

The rearrangement joins TRBV9 to TRBJ2-3; 14 bases fit TRBD2. CDR1 SGDLS and CDR2 YYNGEE come from the germline V gene. The CDR3 runs to 20 residues. V was pared by 4 bases and J by 2 bases, with 15 bases of the junction left unmatched. The CDR3 DNA follows: TGTGCCAGCAGCCCACTTGGGACTAGCGGGGGTCGAGAATTCACAGATACGCAGTATTTT. The encoded protein is CASSPLGTSGGREFTDTQYF.

J is TRBJ1-1 and V is TRBV23-1; no definite D call. TRBV23-1 is noted as an ORF with a role that remains uncertain. CDR3 length: 14 amino acids. Trimming pared 2 bases from V and 11 bases from J, leaving 18 bases between. CDR3: CASSQVVHSRLAFF. CDR3 in DNA: TGCGCCAGCAGTCAAGTAGTACACAGTCGATTGGCTTTCTTT.

The chain uses TRBV19 and TRBJ2-1, with TRBD2 matching 8 bases. Trimming cost V 6 bases and J 7 bases; bases outside gene matches: 11. Germline-derived CDR1 and CDR2 are LNHDA and SQIVND (reference sequence). CDR3 length: 15 residues. The DNA for the CDR3 is TGTGCCAGTAGCTTTAGCGGGAATCCCTCTAATGAGCAGTTCTTC. Its protein product is CASSFSGNPSNEQFF.

The rearrangement joins TRBV7-9 to TRBJ2-7; 11 nucleotides line up with TRBD2. The CDR3 totals 15 residues. The V and J ends lost 2 bases and 0 bases, in that order; junction bases with no gene match: 0. CDR1 and CDR2 (germline): SEHNR, FQNEAQ (reference sequence). CDR3 sequence (DNA): TGTGCCAGCAGCTTAACTAGCGGGAGCTCCTACGAGCAGTACTTC. Protein: CASSLTSGSSYEQYF.

CDR3 loop: CASSPSGGGPTDTQYF. The DNA of the CDR3 is TGTGCCAGCAGCCCTAGCGGGGGGGGGCCCACAGATACGCAGTATTTT. V is TRBV9 and J is TRBJ2-3; 12 bases align to TRBD2. CDR3 length: 16 amino acids. The trim removed 4 bases at V and 2 bases at J, leaving 5 bases unmatched. Germline V gives CDR1 SGDLS, CDR2 YYNGEE.

CDR3 sequence: CASSSEFGTGSSQETQYF. The DNA for the CDR3 is TGTGCCAGCAGTTCGGAATTCGGCACAGGGAGCTCCCAAGAGACCCAGTACTTC. V is TRBV27 and J is TRBJ2-5, with D possibly being TRBD1 (6 bases). The V end was cut by 4 bases, the J end by 1 base, with 22 bases between. The CDR3 has 18 residues. Looked up from germline, CDR1 is MNHEY and CDR2 is SMNVEV (reference sequence).

The chain combines TRBV14 with TRBJ2-1; maybe TRBD2 (6 bases). The CDR3 runs 14 residues. V dropped 0 bases and J dropped 6 bases, with 9 bases sitting between them. Germline CDR1 and CDR2: SGHDN and FVKESK. The DNA of the CDR3 is TGTGCCAGCAGCCAAGAGCGGGACCGCAATGAGCAGTTCTTC. As protein: CASSQERDRNEQFF.

The chain has TRBV6-1 and TRBJ2-7; D perhaps matches TRBD2 (5 bases). The CDR3 has 14 residues. Germline lookup yields CDR1 MNHNS and CDR2 SASEGT. V lost 3 bases to trimming and J lost 4 bases, with 13 bases between them. CDR3 nucleotides: TGTGCCAGCAGTGATTTGGGGTTAGCGTACGAGCAGTACTTC. It codes for CASSDLGLAYEQYF.

The rearrangement joins TRBV7-9 to TRBJ2-3, with D possibly matching TRBD1 (5 bases). The CDR3 sequence is 16 residues long. The germline gives CDR1 SEHNR, CDR2 FQNEAQ (reference sequence). The V end was cut by 5 bases, the J end by 0 bases, with 15 bases between. The CDR3 reads CASSHRQRVSTDTQYF. The CDR3 DNA reads as TGTGCCAGCAGCCACCGACAGCGAGTGAGCACAGATACGCAGTATTTT.

J is TRBJ2-4 and V is TRBV4-1, with D possibly matching TRBD2 (5 bases). The germline V and J ends were trimmed by 3 bases and 2 bases, with 11 bases remaining between them. There are 15 residues in the CDR3. Per the germline V gene, CDR1 is MGHRA and CDR2 is YSYEKL. The CDR3 coding sequence is TGCGCCAGCAGCCAGTTGGACTTGACCAAAAACATTCAGTACTTC. This gives the protein CASSQLDLTKNIQYF.

This chain uses TRBV5-1 with TRBJ2-7; D possibly corresponds to TRBD1 (6 bases). The V end was cut by 4 bases, the J end by 5 bases, with 10 bases between. This CDR3 has 12 residues. The germline gives CDR1 SGHRS, CDR2 YFSETQ. The DNA of the CDR3 is TGCGCCAGCAGCGCAACAGGGAACGAGCAGTACTTC. As protein: CASSATGNEQYF. Supplemented by reference TRBV5-1 and TRBJ2-7, the full variable domain reads KAGVTQTPRYLIKTRGQQVTLSCSPISGHRSVSWYQQTPGQGLQFLFEYFSETQRNKGNFPGRFSGRQFSNSRSEMNVSTLELGDSALYLCASSATGNEQYFGPGTRLTVT.

This sequence joins TRBV7-8 and TRBJ2-3; 9 bases match TRBD2. From germline, CDR1 is SGHVS and CDR2 FQNEAQ. CDR3 length equals 16 residues. J gave up 3 bases and V 2 bases, and 6 bases lay outside the gene matches. CDR3 protein: CASSLMLAGGTDTQYF. DNA for the CDR3: TGTGCCAGCAGCTTAATGCTGGCGGGAGGGACAGATACGCAGTATTTT.

This clone has only one observation. The chain links TRBV2 to TRBJ2-1; 9 bases agree with TRBD2. The CDR3 contains 13 residues. Trimming cost V 7 bases and J 5 bases; bases outside gene matches: 3. From germline, CDR1 is SNHLY and CDR2 FYNNEI. In DNA form, the CDR3 reads TGTGCCAGCACCGGCGGGAGGGACAATGAGCAGTTCTTC. Translating gives CASTGGRDNEQFF.

The V and J genes are TRBV6-5 and TRBJ2-3; D perhaps matches TRBD1 (6 bases). The V gene's germline CDR1 is MNHEY and CDR2 SVGAGI. The V end was cut by 5 bases, the J end by 5 bases, with 17 bases between. CDR3 size: 15 residues. CDR3 DNA: TGTGCCAGCAGTCCTCAGACAGGAATAATAGATACGCAGTATTTT. This encodes CASSPQTGIIDTQYF.